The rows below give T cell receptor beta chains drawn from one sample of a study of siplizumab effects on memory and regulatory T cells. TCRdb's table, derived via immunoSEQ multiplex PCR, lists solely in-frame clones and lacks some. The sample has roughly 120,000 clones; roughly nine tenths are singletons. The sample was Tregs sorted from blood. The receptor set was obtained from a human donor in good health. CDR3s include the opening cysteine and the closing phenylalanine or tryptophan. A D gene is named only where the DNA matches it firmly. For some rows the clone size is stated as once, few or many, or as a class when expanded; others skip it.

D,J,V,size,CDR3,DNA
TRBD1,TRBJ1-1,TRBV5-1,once,CASSLQGTNTEAFF,TGCGCCAGCAGCTTACAGGGGACGAACACTGAAGCTTTCTTT
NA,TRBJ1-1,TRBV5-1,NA,CASSLEPQGGVRRDTEAFF,TGCGCCAGCAGCTTGGAACCTCAGGGCGGCGTGAGAAGGGACACTGAAGCTTTCTTT
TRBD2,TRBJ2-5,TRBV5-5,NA,CASSGLATQETQYF,TGTGCCAGCAGCGGACTAGCTACTCAAGAGACCCAGTACTTC
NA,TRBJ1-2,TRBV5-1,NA,CASSLGLDVYGYTF,TGCGCCAGCAGCTTGGGGCTGGATGTCTATGGCTACACCTTC
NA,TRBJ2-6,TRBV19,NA,CASTRVDAGANVLTF,TGTGCCAGTACTCGGGTCGACGCTGGGGCCAACGTCCTGACTTTC
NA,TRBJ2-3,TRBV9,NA,CASSVQSSTDTQYF,TGTGCCAGCAGCGTACAGTCTAGCACAGATACGCAGTATTTT
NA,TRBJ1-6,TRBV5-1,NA,CASSLGDSYNSPLHF,TGCGCCAGCAGCTTGGGGGACTCCTATAATTCACCCCTCCACTTT
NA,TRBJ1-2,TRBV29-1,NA,CSVEGGGGIYGYTF,TGCAGCGTTGAGGGAGGTGGGGGAATCTATGGCTACACCTTC
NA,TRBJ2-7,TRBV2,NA,CASSEDVGPYEQYF,TGTGCCAGCAGTGAAGATGTGGGGCCCTACGAGCAGTACTTC
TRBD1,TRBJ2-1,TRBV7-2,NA,CASSPGQGYNEQFF,TGTGCCAGCAGCCCCGGACAGGGTTACAATGAGCAGTTCTTC
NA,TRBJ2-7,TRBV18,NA,CASSPMGAEGGYEQYF,TGTGCCAGCTCACCAATGGGAGCGGAAGGCGGTTACGAGCAGTACTTC
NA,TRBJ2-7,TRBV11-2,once,CASSFFGALEQYF,TGTGCCAGCAGCTTCTTTGGCGCCCTCGAGCAGTACTTC
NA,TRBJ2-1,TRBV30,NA,CAWSVIQGQFF,TGTGCCTGGAGTGTAATCCAAGGGCAGTTCTTC
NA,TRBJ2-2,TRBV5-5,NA,CASSLLWSTGELFF,TGTGCCAGCAGCTTGTTATGGTCCACCGGGGAGCTGTTTTTT
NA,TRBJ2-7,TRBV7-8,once,CASSLLLLSYEQYF,TGTGCCAGCAGCTTACTACTTTTGTCCTACGAGCAGTACTTC
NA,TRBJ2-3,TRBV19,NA,CASSSLKTSTDTQYF,TGTGCCAGTAGTTCCCTGAAGACGAGCACAGATACGCAGTATTTT
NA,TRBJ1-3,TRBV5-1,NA,CASSLASSGNTIYF,TGCGCCAGCAGCTTGGCCAGCTCTGGAAACACCATATATTTT
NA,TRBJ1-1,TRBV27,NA,CASWGRLNTEAFF,TGTGCCAGCTGGGGGCGTTTGAACACTGAAGCTTTCTTT
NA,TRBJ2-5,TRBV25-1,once,CASGQETQYF,TGTGCCAGCGGACAAGAGACCCAGTACTTC
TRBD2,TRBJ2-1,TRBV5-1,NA,CASTLGLVRSYNEQFF,TGCGCCAGCACACTGGGACTAGTACGATCCTACAATGAGCAGTTCTTC
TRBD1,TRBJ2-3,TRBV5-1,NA,CASLRQGTLSTDTQYF,TGCGCCAGCCTTAGACAGGGAACCCTTAGCACAGATACGCAGTATTTT
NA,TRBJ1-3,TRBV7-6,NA,CASSSPPDSSGNTIYF,TGTGCCAGCAGCTCTCCGCCAGACTCCTCTGGAAACACCATATATTTT
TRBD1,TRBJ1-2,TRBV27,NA,CASSLNRGSGYTF,TGTGCCAGCAGTTTAAACAGGGGTAGTGGCTACACCTTC
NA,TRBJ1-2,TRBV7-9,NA,CASSYLTGTDRYTF,TGTGCCAGCAGCTACCTAACCGGGACGGACCGTTACACCTTC
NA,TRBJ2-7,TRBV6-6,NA,CASSGRGYEQYF,TGTGCCAGCAGTGGCCGGGGCTACGAGCAGTACTTC
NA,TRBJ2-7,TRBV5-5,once,CASSLAGTQSRPYEQYF,TGTGCCAGCAGCTTGGCAGGGACCCAGTCAAGGCCCTACGAGCAGTACTTC
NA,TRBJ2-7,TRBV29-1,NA,CSVGPNIGTYEQYF,TGCAGCGTTGGCCCAAACATAGGGACCTACGAGCAGTACTTC
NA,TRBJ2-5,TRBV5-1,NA,CASSSSSGGLDGQYF,TGCGCCAGCAGCTCGAGCTCCGGGGGCCTCGATGGCCAGTACTTC
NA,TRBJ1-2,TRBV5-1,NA,CASSWEGLYGYTF,TGCGCCAGCAGCTGGGAAGGTCTCTATGGCTACACCTTC
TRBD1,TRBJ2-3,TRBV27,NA,CASSLGQGASDTQYF,TGTGCCAGCAGCCTCGGACAGGGGGCCTCAGATACGCAGTATTTT
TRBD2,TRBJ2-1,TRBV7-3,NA,CASSSITGTKQFF,TGTGCCAGCAGCTCAATAACCGGGACTAAGCAGTTCTTC
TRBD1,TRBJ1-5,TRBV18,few,CASSPESGGGGNQPQHF,TGTGCCAGCTCACCAGAGTCAGGGGGCGGTGGCAATCAGCCCCAGCATTTT
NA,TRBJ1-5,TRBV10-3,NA,CAISGKNQPQHF,TGTGCCATCAGTGGGAAGAATCAGCCCCAGCATTTT
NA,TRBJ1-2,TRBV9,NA,CASSPSPGDGGYTF,TGTGCCAGCAGCCCTTCCCCCGGGGATGGAGGCTACACCTTC
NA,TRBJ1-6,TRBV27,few,CASSPLGLRWRANSPLHF,TGTGCCAGCAGTCCGCTCGGCCTCCGGTGGAGGGCTAATTCACCCCTCCACTTT
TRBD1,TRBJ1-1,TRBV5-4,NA,CASSSPRDRGWAFF,TGTGCCAGCAGCTCACCTCGGGACAGGGGATGGGCTTTCTTT
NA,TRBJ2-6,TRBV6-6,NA,CASSYSLRSGANVLTF,TGTGCCAGCAGTTACAGCCTCCGATCTGGGGCCAACGTCCTGACTTTC
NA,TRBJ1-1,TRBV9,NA,CASSVESGMNTEAFF,TGTGCCAGCAGCGTAGAGTCAGGTATGAACACTGAAGCTTTCTTT
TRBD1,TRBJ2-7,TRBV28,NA,CASRSRDRAYEQYF,TGTGCCAGCAGATCCCGGGACAGAGCCTACGAGCAGTACTTC
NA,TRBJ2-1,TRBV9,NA,CASSDPPWGSYNEQFF,TGTGCCAGCAGCGATCCCCCCTGGGGCTCCTACAATGAGCAGTTCTTC
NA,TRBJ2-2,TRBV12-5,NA,CASGLVRVATNTGELFF,TGTGCTAGTGGTTTGGTACGGGTGGCCACGAACACCGGGGAGCTGTTTTTT
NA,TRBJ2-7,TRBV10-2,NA,CASSESAPGSYEQYF,TGCGCCAGCAGTGAGTCGGCTCCGGGCTCCTACGAGCAGTACTTC
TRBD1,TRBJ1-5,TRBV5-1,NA,CASSPGGQGNQPQHF,TGCGCCAGCAGCCCCGGGGGACAGGGCAATCAGCCCCAGCATTTT
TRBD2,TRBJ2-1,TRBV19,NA,CASTAGTSGSNEQFF,TGTGCCAGTACTGCCGGGACTAGCGGGAGCAATGAGCAGTTCTTC
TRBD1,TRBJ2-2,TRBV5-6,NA,CASSFLDRGPGELFF,TGTGCCAGCAGCTTTCTGGACAGGGGGCCTGGGGAGCTGTTTTTT
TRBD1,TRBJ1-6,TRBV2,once,CASSVEQGGRSPLHF,TGTGCCAGCAGCGTTGAGCAGGGGGGACGTTCACCCCTCCACTTT
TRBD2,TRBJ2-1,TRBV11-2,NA,CASSGRTSGRATEQFF,TGTGCCAGCAGCGGGCGGACTAGCGGGAGGGCCACGGAGCAGTTCTTC
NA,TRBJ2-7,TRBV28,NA,CASRYYEQYF,TGTGCCAGCAGGTACTACGAGCAGTACTTC
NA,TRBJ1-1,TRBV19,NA,CASSITGWSTEAFF,TGTGCCAGTAGTATTACAGGGTGGAGCACTGAAGCTTTCTTT
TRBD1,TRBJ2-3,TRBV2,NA,CASSSGQGAGTDTQYF,TGTGCCAGCAGTTCCGGACAGGGGGCTGGGACAGATACGCAGTATTTT
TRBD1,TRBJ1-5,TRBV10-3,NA,CAIGVGGQINQPQHF,TGTGCCATCGGGGTGGGGGGACAGATCAATCAGCCCCAGCATTTT
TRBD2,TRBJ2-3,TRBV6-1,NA,CASSETSGGAVDTQYF,TGTGCCAGCAGTGAAACTAGCGGGGGGGCCGTAGATACGCAGTATTTT
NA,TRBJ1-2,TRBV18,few,CASSPEEPNPYTF,TGTGCCAGCTCGCCGGAGGAGCCCAACCCCTACACCTTC
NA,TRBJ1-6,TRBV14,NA,CARSNSPLHF,TGTGCCAGGTCGAATTCACCCCTCCACTTT
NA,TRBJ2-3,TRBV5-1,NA,CASSNWGASPDTQYF,TGCGCCAGCAGCAATTGGGGCGCATCCCCAGATACGCAGTATTTT
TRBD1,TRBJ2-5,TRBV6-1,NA,CASTRTGVWETQYF,TGTGCCAGCACCAGGACAGGGGTTTGGGAGACCCAGTACTTC
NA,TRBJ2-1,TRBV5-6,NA,CASSLAMWGEQFF,TGTGCCAGCAGCTTGGCAATGTGGGGTGAGCAGTTCTTC
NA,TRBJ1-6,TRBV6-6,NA,CASSYGGPGAPLHF,TGTGCCAGCAGTTACGGGGGGCCTGGCGCACCCCTCCACTTT
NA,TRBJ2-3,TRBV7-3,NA,CASSQGLLESTDTQYF,TGTGCCAGCAGCCAGGGCTTGCTAGAAAGCACAGATACGCAGTATTTT
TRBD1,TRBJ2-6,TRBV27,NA,CASSLSRTGYSGANVLTF,TGTGCCAGCAGTTTATCCCGGACAGGGTACTCTGGGGCCAACGTCCTGACTTTC